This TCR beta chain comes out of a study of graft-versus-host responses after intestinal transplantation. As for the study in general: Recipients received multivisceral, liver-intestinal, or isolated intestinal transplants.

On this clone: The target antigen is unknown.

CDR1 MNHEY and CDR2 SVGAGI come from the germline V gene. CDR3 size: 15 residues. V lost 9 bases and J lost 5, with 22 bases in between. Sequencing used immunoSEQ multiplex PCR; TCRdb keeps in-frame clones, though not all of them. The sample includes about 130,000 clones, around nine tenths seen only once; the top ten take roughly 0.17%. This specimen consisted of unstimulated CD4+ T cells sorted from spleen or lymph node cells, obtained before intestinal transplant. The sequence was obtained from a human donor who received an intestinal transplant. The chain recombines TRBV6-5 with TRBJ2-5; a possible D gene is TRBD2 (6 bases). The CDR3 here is CASTAPGLVGETQYF. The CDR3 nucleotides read TGTGCCAGTACGGCCCCGGGACTGGTAGGCGAGACCCAGTACTTC.